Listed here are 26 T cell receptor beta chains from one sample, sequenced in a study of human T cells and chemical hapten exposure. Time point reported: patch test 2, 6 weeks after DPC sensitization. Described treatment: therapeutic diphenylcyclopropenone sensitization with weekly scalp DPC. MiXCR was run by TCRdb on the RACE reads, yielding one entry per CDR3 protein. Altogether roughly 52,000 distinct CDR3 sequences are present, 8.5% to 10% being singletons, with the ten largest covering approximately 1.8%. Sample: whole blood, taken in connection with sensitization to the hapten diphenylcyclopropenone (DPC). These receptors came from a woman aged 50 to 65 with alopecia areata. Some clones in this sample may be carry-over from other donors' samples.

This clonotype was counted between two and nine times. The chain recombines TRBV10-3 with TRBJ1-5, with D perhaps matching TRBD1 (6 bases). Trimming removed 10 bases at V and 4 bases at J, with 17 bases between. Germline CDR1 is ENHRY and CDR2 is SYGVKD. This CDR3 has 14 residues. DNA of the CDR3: TGTGCCACCAGAGGGGGGGGCAAGAATCAGCCCCAGCATTTT. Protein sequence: CATRGGGKNQPQHF.

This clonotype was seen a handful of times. The CDR3 nucleotides are TGTGCCAGCAGTCCACAGGGGGCGACTGAAGCTTTCTTT. Translation: CASSPQGATEAFF. This sequence joins TRBV2 and TRBJ1-1, with 9 nucleotides matching TRBD1. The CDR3 totals 13 residues. The junction had 3 bases not matched to a gene; V was cut back by 5 bases and J by 5 bases. The germline V gene encodes CDR1 SNHLY and CDR2 FYNNEI.

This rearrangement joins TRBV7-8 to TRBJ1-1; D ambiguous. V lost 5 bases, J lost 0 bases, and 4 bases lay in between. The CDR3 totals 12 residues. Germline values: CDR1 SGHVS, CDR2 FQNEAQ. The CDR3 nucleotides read TGTGCCAGCAGCGGGATGAACACTGAAGCTTTCTTT. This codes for CASSGMNTEAFF.

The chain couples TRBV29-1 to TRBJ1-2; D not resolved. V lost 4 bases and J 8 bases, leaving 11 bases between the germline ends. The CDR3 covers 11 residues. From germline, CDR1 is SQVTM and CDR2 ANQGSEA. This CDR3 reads CSVVTAEGYTF. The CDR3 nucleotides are TGCAGCGTTGTGACTGCTGAAGGCTACACCTTC.

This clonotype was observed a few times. The CDR3, as DNA: TGTGCCAGCAGCATCAGGGACAGGCCCTCCTACAATGAGCAGTTCTTC. Its translation: CASSIRDRPSYNEQFF. This rearrangement joins TRBV3-1 to TRBJ2-1, with 8 bases aligning to TRBD1. The CDR3 extends over 16 amino acids. Unmatched junction bases numbered 6, after V lost 5 bases and J lost 0 bases. CDR1 and CDR2 (germline): LGHDT, YNNKEL (reference sequence).

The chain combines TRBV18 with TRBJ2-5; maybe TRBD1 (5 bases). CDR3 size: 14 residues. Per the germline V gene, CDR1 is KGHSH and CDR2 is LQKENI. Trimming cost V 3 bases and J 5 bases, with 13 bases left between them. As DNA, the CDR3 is TGTGCCAGCTCACCGGGCAGGGCCCCCGAGACCCAGTACTTC. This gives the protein CASSPGRAPETQYF.

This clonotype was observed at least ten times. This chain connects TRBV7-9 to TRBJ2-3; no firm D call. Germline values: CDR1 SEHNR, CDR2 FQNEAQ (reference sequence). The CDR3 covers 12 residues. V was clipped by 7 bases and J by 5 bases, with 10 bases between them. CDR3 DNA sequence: TGTGCCAGCACCCCCTCTTTAGATACGCAGTATTTT. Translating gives CASTPSLDTQYF.

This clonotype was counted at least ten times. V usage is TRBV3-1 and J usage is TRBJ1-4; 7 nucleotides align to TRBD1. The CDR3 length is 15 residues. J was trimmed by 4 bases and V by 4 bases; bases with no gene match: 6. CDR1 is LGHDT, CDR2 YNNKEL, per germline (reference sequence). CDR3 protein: CASSRWTGLNEKLFF. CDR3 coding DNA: TGTGCCAGCAGCCGATGGACAGGCCTTAATGAAAAACTGTTTTTT. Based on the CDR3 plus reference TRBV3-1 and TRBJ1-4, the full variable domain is DTAVSQTPKYLVTQMGNDKSIKCEQNLGHDTMYWYKQDSKKFLKIMFSYNNKELIINETVPNRFSPKSPDKAHLNLHINSLELGDSAVYFCASSRWTGLNEKLFFGSGTQLSVL.

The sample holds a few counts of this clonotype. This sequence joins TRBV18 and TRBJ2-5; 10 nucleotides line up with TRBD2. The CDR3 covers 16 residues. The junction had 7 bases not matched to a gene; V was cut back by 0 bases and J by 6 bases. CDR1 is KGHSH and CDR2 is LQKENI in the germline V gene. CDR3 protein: CASSPPSSSGSKTQYF. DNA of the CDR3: TGTGCCAGCTCACCACCAAGTTCTAGCGGGAGTAAGACCCAGTACTTC.

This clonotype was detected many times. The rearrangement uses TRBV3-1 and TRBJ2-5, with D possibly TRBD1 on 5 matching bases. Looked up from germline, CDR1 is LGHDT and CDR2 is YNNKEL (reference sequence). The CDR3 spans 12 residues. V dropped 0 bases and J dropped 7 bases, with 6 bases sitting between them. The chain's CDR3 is CASSQDQGTQYF. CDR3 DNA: TGTGCCAGCAGCCAAGACCAGGGGACCCAGTACTTC.

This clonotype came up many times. The CDR3 spells CATSRIKGQRQPQHF. The CDR3 coding sequence is TGTGCCACCAGCAGGATTAAAGGGCAGCGTCAGCCCCAGCATTTT. The V and J genes are TRBV15 and TRBJ1-5; unclear D gene. CDR3 size: 15 residues. V was shortened by 3 bases and J by 6 bases, with 15 bases between the two germline ends. Germline assignment: CDR1 LNHNV and CDR2 YYDKDF (reference sequence).

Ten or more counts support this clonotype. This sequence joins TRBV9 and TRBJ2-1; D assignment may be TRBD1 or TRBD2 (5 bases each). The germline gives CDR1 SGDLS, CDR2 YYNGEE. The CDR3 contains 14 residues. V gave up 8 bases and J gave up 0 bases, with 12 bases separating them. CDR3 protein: CASTRESSYNEQFF. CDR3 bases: TGTGCCAGTACCAGGGAGAGCTCCTACAATGAGCAGTTCTTC.

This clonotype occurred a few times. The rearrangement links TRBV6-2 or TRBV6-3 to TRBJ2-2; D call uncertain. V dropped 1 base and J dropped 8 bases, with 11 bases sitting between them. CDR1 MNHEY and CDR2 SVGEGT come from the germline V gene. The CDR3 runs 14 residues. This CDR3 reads CASSYWLTVGELFF. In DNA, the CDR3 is TGTGCCAGCAGTTACTGGCTGACCGTGGGGGAGCTGTTTTTT.

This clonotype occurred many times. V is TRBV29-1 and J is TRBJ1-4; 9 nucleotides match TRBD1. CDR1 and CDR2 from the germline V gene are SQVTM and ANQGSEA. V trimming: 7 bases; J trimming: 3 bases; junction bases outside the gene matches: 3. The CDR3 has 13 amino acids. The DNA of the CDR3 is TGCAGCGGGAGGACAGGGGCTAATGAAAAACTGTTTTTT. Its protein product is CSGRTGANEKLFF.

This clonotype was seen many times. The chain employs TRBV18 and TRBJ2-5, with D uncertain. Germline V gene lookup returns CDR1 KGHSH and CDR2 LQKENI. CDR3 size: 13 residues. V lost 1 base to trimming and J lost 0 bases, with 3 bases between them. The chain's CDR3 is CASSPRDQETQYF. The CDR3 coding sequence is TGTGCCAGCTCACCACGGGACCAAGAGACCCAGTACTTC.

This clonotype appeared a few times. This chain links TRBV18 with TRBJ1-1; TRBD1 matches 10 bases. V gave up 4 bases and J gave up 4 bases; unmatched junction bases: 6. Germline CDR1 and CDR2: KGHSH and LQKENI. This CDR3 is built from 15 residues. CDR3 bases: TGTGCCAGCTCACAACTGGACAGGGGGTCCACTGAAGCTTTCTTT. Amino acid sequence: CASSQLDRGSTEAFF.

In DNA, the CDR3 is TGCAGTGCTAGAGTCCTCGGGATTAGTGCTGAAGCTTTCTTT. As protein: CSARVLGISAEAFF. The chain has TRBV20-1 and TRBJ1-1, with D hard to call. Between the trimmed V and J ends, which lost 1 base and 6 bases, there was a span of 15 bases. This CDR3 is built from 14 residues. CDR1 DFQATT and CDR2 SNEGSKA come from the germline V gene (reference sequence).

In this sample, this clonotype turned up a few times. The CDR3 region has the DNA TGTGCCAGCGGCCGGGGGCAGTCCTCCTACGAGCAGTACTTC. Protein product: CASGRGQSSYEQYF. The genes are TRBV7-9 and TRBJ2-7, with D perhaps matching TRBD1 or TRBD2 (6 bases each). Trimming cost V 8 bases and J 0 bases, with 14 bases left between them. The germline gives CDR1 SEHNR, CDR2 FQNEAQ (reference sequence). CDR3 length: 14 residues.

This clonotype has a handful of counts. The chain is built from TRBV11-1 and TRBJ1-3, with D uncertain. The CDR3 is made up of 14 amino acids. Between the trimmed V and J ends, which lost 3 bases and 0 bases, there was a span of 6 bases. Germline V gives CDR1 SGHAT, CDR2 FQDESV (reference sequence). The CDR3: CASSFGVSGNTIYF. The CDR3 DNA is TGTGCCAGCAGCTTCGGTGTCTCTGGAAACACCATATATTTT.

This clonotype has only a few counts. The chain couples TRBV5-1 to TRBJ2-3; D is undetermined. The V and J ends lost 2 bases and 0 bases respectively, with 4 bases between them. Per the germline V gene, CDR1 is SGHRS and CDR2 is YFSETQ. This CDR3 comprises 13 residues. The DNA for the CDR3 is TGCGCCAGCAGCTTCCTTAGCACAGATACGCAGTATTTT. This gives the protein CASSFLSTDTQYF. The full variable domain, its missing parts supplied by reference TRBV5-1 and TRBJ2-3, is KAGVTQTPRYLIKTRGQQVTLSCSPISGHRSVSWYQQTPGQGLQFLFEYFSETQRNKGNFPGRFSGRQFSNSRSEMNVSTLELGDSALYLCASSFLSTDTQYFGPGTRLTVL.

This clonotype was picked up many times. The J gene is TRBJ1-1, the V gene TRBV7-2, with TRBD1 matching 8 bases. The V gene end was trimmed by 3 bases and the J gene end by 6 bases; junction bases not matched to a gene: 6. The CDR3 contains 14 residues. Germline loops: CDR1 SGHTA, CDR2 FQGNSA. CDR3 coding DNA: TGTGCCAGCAGCTTGCAGCAGGGGGCTGCTGAAGCTTTCTTT. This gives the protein CASSLQQGAAEAFF.

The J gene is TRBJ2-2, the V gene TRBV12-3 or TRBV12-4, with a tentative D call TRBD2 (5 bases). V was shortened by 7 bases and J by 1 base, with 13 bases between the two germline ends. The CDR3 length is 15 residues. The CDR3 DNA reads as TGTGCCAGCACCTCGACTACCGAGAACACCGGGGAGCTGTTTTTT. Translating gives CASTSTTENTGELFF.

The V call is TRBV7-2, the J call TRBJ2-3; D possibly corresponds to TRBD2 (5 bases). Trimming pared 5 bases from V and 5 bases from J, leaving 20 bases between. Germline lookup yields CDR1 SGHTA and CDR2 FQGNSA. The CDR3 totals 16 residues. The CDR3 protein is CASSKEGQTRLDTQYF. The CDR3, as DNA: TGTGCCAGCAGCAAAGAGGGCCAGACGCGCTTAGATACGCAGTATTTT.

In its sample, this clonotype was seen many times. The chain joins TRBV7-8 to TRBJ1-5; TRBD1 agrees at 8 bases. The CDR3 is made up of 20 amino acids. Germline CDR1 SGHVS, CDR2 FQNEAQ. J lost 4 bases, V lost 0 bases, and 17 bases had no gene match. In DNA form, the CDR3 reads TGTGCCAGCAGCTTAGCCAGGACAGGGTCAGGGGGTATTACTAATCAGCCCCAGCATTTT. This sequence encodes CASSLARTGSGGITNQPQHF.

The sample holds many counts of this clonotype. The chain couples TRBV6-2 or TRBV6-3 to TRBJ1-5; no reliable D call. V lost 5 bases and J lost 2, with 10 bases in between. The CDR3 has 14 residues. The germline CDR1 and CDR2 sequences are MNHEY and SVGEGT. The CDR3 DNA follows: TGTGCCAGCAGTCTGGCCGGGCGCAATCAGCCCCAGCATTTT. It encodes CASSLAGRNQPQHF.

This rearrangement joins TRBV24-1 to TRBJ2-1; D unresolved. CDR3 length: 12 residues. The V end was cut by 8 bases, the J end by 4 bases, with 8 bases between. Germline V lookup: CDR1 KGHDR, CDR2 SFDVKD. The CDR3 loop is CATKDNYNEQFF. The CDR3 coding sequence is TGTGCCACCAAAGACAATTACAATGAGCAGTTCTTC.